The 28 T cell receptor beta chains below were found in one sample sequenced in a study of control samples from healthy donors and cancer patients. Here immunoSEQ multiplex PCR was the method, and the copy in TCRdb shows in-frame clones only, minus some. The table has 80,000 to 85,000 clones, around nine tenths seen once; the top ten hold 5% to 7%. Sequencing was done on a sample of blood. Receptors were obtained from a woman between 50 and 59 years old in good health.

The genes are TRBV5-1 and TRBJ1-1, with D tentatively TRBD1 (6 bases). This CDR3 comprises 14 residues. V was trimmed by 2 bases and J by 5 bases, leaving 13 bases between them. Germline CDR1 SGHRS, CDR2 YFSETQ. The chain's CDR3 is CASSFGGLLTEAFF. CDR3 DNA sequence: TGCGCCAGCAGCTTCGGGGGGCTTTTGACTGAAGCTTTCTTT. Combining the CDR3 with reference TRBV5-1 and TRBJ1-1 gives the whole variable domain KAGVTQTPRYLIKTRGQQVTLSCSPISGHRSVSWYQQTPGQGLQFLFEYFSETQRNKGNFPGRFSGRQFSNSRSEMNVSTLELGDSALYLCASSFGGLLTEAFFGQGTRLTVV.

The V and J genes are TRBV6-5 and TRBJ2-2, with 7 nucleotides matching TRBD1. Unmatched junction bases numbered 7, after V lost 2 bases and J lost 4 bases. This CDR3 is built from 16 residues. Germline V gene data show CDR1 as MNHEY and CDR2 as SVGAGI. In DNA, the CDR3 is TGTGCCAGCAGTTACCAAGGTGGGACAGTCACCGGGGAGCTGTTTTTT. It codes for CASSYQGGTVTGELFF.

The chain links TRBV5-1 to TRBJ2-1, with 9 bases that match TRBD1. Germline V gives CDR1 SGHRS, CDR2 YFSETQ. This CDR3 spans 15 amino acids. V lost 1 base, J lost 8 bases, and 7 bases stayed unmatched. The CDR3 nucleotides are TGCGCCAGCAGCTTGTTACAGGGGGCCACGGATGAGCAGTTCTTC. Translation gives CASSLLQGATDEQFF.

V gene TRBV7-2 combines with J gene TRBJ2-7; D is ambiguous. Germline-derived CDR1 and CDR2 are SGHTA and FQGNSA. V gave up 4 bases and J gave up 0 bases, with 10 bases separating them. The CDR3 is 14 residues long. The CDR3 DNA reads TGTGCCAGCAGCTCAGAGTGGAGCTCCTACGAGCAGTACTTC. As protein: CASSSEWSSYEQYF.

The chain combines TRBV6-1 with TRBJ1-5; D gene uncertain. Trimming removed 1 base at V and 4 bases at J, with 8 bases between. Germline V gene sequence: CDR1 MNHNS, CDR2 SASEGT. The CDR3 extends over 14 amino acids. CDR3 bases: TGTGCCAGCAGTGAAGTCAGCTATAATCAGCCCCAGCATTTT. It specifies CASSEVSYNQPQHF.

The chain has TRBV4-1 and TRBJ2-7, with TRBD2 as a possible D gene (5 bases). CDR1 is MGHRA and CDR2 is YSYEKL in the germline V gene. CDR3 size: 13 residues. V lost 6 bases and J 5 bases, leaving 14 bases between the germline ends. The chain's CDR3 is CASSRGRRNEQYF. For the CDR3, the DNA is TGCGCCAGCAGTCGAGGTAGGAGGAACGAGCAGTACTTC.

The CDR3 is CASSDDSYNEQFF. As DNA, the CDR3 is TGTGCCAGCAGTGACGACTCTTACAATGAGCAGTTCTTC. The chain employs TRBV6-4 and TRBJ2-1, with D hard to call. The CDR3 length is 13 residues. Germline loops: CDR1 MRHNA, CDR2 SNTAGT. Trimming shortened V by 2 bases and J by 4 bases, and 6 bases separated the two germline ends.

The gene calls are TRBV18 and TRBJ1-5; D gene ambiguous. Trimming shortened V by 2 bases and J by 7 bases, and 9 bases separated the two germline ends. The CDR3 loop spans 13 amino acids. CDR1 is KGHSH and CDR2 is LQKENI in the germline V gene. The CDR3 sequence: CASSPGIGQPQHF. The DNA of the CDR3 is TGTGCCAGCTCACCAGGGATAGGCCAGCCCCAGCATTTT.

The J gene is TRBJ2-3, the V gene TRBV7-9; D perhaps matches TRBD1 (6 bases). The ends were cut back, 7 bases at V and 3 bases at J, with 8 bases in the middle. Per the germline V gene, CDR1 is SEHNR and CDR2 is FQNEAQ (reference sequence). The CDR3 is 12 amino acids. CDR3 sequence reads: CASTGVTDTQYF. Written as DNA, the CDR3 is TGTGCCAGCACAGGGGTTACAGATACGCAGTATTTT.

The genes are TRBV21-1 and TRBJ1-5. TRBV21-1 is annotated as a pseudogene. The CDR3 is 11 residues long. In nucleotides, the CDR3 is TGTGCCAGCAGGCTCAATCAGCCCCAGCATTTT. As protein: CASRLNQPQHF.

The J gene is TRBJ2-3, the V gene TRBV24-1; TRBD2 matches 7 bases. V was clipped by 6 bases and J by 2 bases; unmatched bases: 7. Germline CDR1 and CDR2: KGHDR and SFDVKD. The CDR3 runs 15 residues. CDR3 sequence: CATSPGRGPTDTQYF. The CDR3 coding sequence is TGTGCCACCAGTCCGGGGAGGGGTCCCACAGATACGCAGTATTTT.

The CDR3 DNA sequence: TGCAGTGCTGGTGGACTAGCGGGGGGCGAGAATGAGCAGTTCTTC. Translating it yields CSAGGLAGGENEQFF. The rearrangement links TRBV20-1 to TRBJ2-1; 14 bases match TRBD2. Losses at the gene ends were 5 bases for V and 7 bases for J; bases not matched to a gene: 7. Germline V gene data show CDR1 as DFQATT and CDR2 as SNEGSKA (reference sequence). The CDR3 length is 15 residues.

This clone is a singleton in its sample. This rearrangement joins TRBV7-2 to TRBJ2-1; tentatively, D is TRBD2 (6 bases). Germline V gene sequence: CDR1 SGHTA, CDR2 FQGNSA. The V gene lost 6 bases and the J gene lost 4 bases, with 10 bases spanning the gap. The CDR3 contains 13 residues. This chain's CDR3 is CASSQTRYNEQFF. For the CDR3, the DNA is TGTGCCAGCAGTCAGACTAGATACAATGAGCAGTTCTTC.

The CDR3 loop reads CASSLIIGASNQPQHF. CDR3 DNA sequence: TGTGCCAGCAGCTTAATAATAGGAGCTAGCAATCAGCCCCAGCATTTT. The genes are TRBV7-2 and TRBJ1-5; D is uncertain. The CDR3 extends over 16 amino acids. Germline CDR1 SGHTA, CDR2 FQGNSA. V lost 2 bases and J 0 bases, leaving 11 bases between the germline ends.

The chain links TRBV25-1 to TRBJ2-3; 12 positions match TRBD1. In germline, CDR1 is MGHDK, CDR2 SYGVNS. With V trimmed by 7 bases and J by 1 base, 6 bases remained unmatched. This CDR3 comprises 16 residues. The CDR3: CASTRDRGLGTDTQYF. The CDR3 DNA reads TGTGCCAGCACACGGGACAGGGGGCTTGGCACAGATACGCAGTATTTT.

The chain has TRBV9 and TRBJ2-7, with unresolved D. With 2 bases removed from V and 3 bases from J, the gap between germline ends came to 12 bases. This CDR3 spans 14 amino acids. Per germline, CDR1 SGDLS and CDR2 YYNGEE. The CDR3 spells CASSVKDGSYEQYF. Written as DNA, the CDR3 is TGTGCCAGCAGCGTTAAGGACGGTAGCTACGAGCAGTACTTC.

J is TRBJ2-1 and V is TRBV7-6; D remains ambiguous. This CDR3 comprises 15 residues. In germline, CDR1 is SGHVS, CDR2 FNYEAQ. The V gene lost 1 base and the J gene lost 0 bases, with 7 bases spanning the gap. The CDR3 here is CASSLDPVSYNEQFF. As DNA, the CDR3 is TGTGCCAGCAGCTTAGACCCAGTCTCCTACAATGAGCAGTTCTTC.

Here the CDR3 reads CASSLQTGGGDTQYF. For the CDR3, the DNA is TGTGCCAGCAGCTTACAGACAGGGGGGGGAGATACGCAGTATTTT. V and J are TRBV3-1 (or the pseudogene TRBV3-2) and TRBJ2-3; TRBD1 matches at 9 bases. Looked up from germline, CDR1 is LGHDT and CDR2 is YNNKEL (reference sequence). This CDR3 is 15 amino acids long. The ends lost 5 bases at V and 5 bases at J; junction bases unmatched: 8.

V and J are TRBV2 and TRBJ1-2; the D is unclear. V shed 1 base and J shed 7 bases, with 10 bases lying between them. The germline V gene has CDR1 SNHLY and CDR2 FYNNEI. This CDR3 contains 13 residues. The CDR3 bases are TGTGCCAGCAGTGAAGACGTCGTCAGTGGCTACACCTTC. As protein: CASSEDVVSGYTF.

V is TRBV2 and J is TRBJ1-1; a possible D gene is TRBD1 (5 bases). Trimming left V 7 bases short and J 4 bases short, with 16 bases between. Germline lookup yields CDR1 SNHLY and CDR2 FYNNEI. This CDR3 has 14 residues. The CDR3 DNA follows: TGTGCCAGCACATCCCTCAGGGCTAGCACTGAAGCTTTCTTT. This gives the protein CASTSLRASTEAFF.

This rearrangement joins TRBV15 to TRBJ2-7, with D possibly being TRBD2 (5 bases). The CDR3 has 13 amino acids. The V end was cut by 0 bases, the J end by 5 bases, with 8 bases between. Germline CDR1 and CDR2: LNHNV and YYDKDF (reference sequence). For the CDR3, the DNA is TGTGCCACCAGCAGAGAGTCGAGGGACGAGCAGTACTTC. The encoded protein is CATSRESRDEQYF.

V gene TRBV6-5 combines with J gene TRBJ1-1; D perhaps matches TRBD1 (5 bases). This CDR3 region has 12 residues. The germline V and J ends were trimmed by 8 bases and 5 bases, with 12 bases remaining between them. The germline gives CDR1 MNHEY, CDR2 SVGAGI. The CDR3: CASSGVRTEAFF. Here the CDR3 DNA reads TGTGCCAGCTCGGGGGTGAGGACTGAAGCTTTCTTT.

This chain links TRBV23-1 with TRBJ2-6; D gene uncertain. TRBV23-1 is an ORF for which the function is uncertain. The CDR3 runs 16 residues. V was cut by 8 bases and J by 0 bases, with 14 bases left in between. CDR3 DNA sequence: TGCGCCAGCTTCCGCCCAATGACCTCTGGGGCCAACGTCCTGACTTTC. This codes for CASFRPMTSGANVLTF.

The V and J genes are TRBV15 and TRBJ2-7; 7 bases match TRBD2. CDR3 length: 15 amino acids. Germline CDR1 LNHNV, CDR2 YYDKDF (reference sequence). Unmatched junction bases numbered 10, after V lost 4 bases and J lost 4 bases. The CDR3 region is CATSTGGGSLYEQYF. The CDR3 DNA sequence: TGTGCCACCAGCACGGGCGGGGGATCCCTTTACGAGCAGTACTTC.

The chain recombines TRBV7-5 with TRBJ1-5; TRBD1, the table's D call, was not compared with the DNA. TRBV7-5 is recorded as a pseudogene. This CDR3 contains 18 residues. The CDR3 here is CARRSTQRGDRTNQPQHF. In DNA, the CDR3 is TGTGCCAGAAGGTCTACGCAACGAGGGGACAGAACAAATCAGCCCCAGCATTTT.

The rearrangement links TRBV30 to TRBJ2-1, with D tentatively TRBD1 (5 bases). With 5 bases removed from V and 4 bases from J, the gap between germline ends came to 9 bases. CDR1 and CDR2 from the germline V gene are GTSNPN and SVGIG (reference sequence). This CDR3 is built from 12 residues. DNA for the CDR3: TGTGCCTGGGCCGCAGGGTACAATGAGCAGTTCTTC. Encoded protein: CAWAAGYNEQFF.

J is TRBJ2-7 and V is TRBV15, with D possibly TRBD2 on 7 matching bases. Germline V lookup: CDR1 LNHNV, CDR2 YYDKDF (reference sequence). Trimming took 4 bases from V and 7 from J, leaving 17 bases between them. The CDR3 is 14 amino acids. CDR3 in amino acids: CATSTRGGAWEQYF. The CDR3 DNA reads TGTGCCACCAGCACCCGAGGGGGGGCCTGGGAGCAGTACTTC.

This chain links TRBV14 with TRBJ1-1, with TRBD1 as a possible D gene (5 bases). Germline V lookup: CDR1 SGHDN, CDR2 FVKESK. CDR3 length: 18 residues. Trimming cost V 6 bases and J 0 bases, with 23 bases left between them. The chain's CDR3 is CASSQLKAQAYMNTEAFF. The CDR3 bases are TGTGCCAGCAGTCAATTAAAGGCACAGGCCTATATGAACACTGAAGCTTTCTTT.